Listed below are T cell receptor beta chains from one sample, sequenced in a study of blood T cell repertoires in COVID-19. The table came from immunoSEQ multiplex PCR; TCRdb's copy has only in-frame clones and leaves some out. The table has fewer than 300,000 clones, roughly four fifths seen once. Sequencing input: peripheral blood. The receptor source for this set is a woman in her 50s who had recovered from COVID-19. The CDR3 runs from the conserved cysteine through the conserved F or W. A D gene is named only where the DNA matches it firmly. A row's size may be missing; if present it is once, few, many or a size class.

D	V	size	J	DNA	CDR3
TRBD2	TRBV7-9	-	TRBJ2-7	TGTGCCAGCAGCTTAGCAGGGGGACTAGCGAACCACGAGCAGTACTTC	CASSLAGGLANHEQYF
-	TRBV2	few	TRBJ1-3	TGTGCCAGCAGTCTAGGGAGGGACGGAGGAAACACCATATATTTT	CASSLGRDGGNTIYF
TRBD1	TRBV6-2/TRBV6-3	-	TRBJ1-2	TGTGCCAGCAGCGTTTACAGGGGTTTGACCTATGGCTACACCTTC	CASSVYRGLTYGYTF
TRBD1	TRBV27	few	TRBJ2-5	TGTGCCAGCAGGAGCAACAGGGGGCGCCTCGAGACCCAGTACTTC	CASRSNRGRLETQYF
TRBD1	TRBV10-3	-	TRBJ2-1	TGTGCCATCAGAAACGGGACAGGGGGGATCTATGAGCAGTTCTTC	CAIRNGTGGIYEQFF
TRBD1	TRBV25-1	-	TRBJ1-4	TGTGCCAGCAGTGGGGACAGGGCTTTTTCAACTAATGAAAAACTGTTTTTT	CASSGDRAFSTNEKLFF
-	TRBV7-2	-	TRBJ2-7	TGTGCCAGCAGCGCTCAGACTCAACCCGCCTACGAGCAGTACTTC	CASSAQTQPAYEQYF
-	TRBV29-1	-	TRBJ2-7	TGCAGCGTTGTCAGGTACTACGAGCAGTACTTC	CSVVRYYEQYF
TRBD2	TRBV5-1	-	TRBJ2-3	TGCGCCAGCAGCTTGGGACTAGCCCCAGATACGCAGTATTTT	CASSLGLAPDTQYF
TRBD2	TRBV25-1	-	TRBJ2-1	TGTGCCAGCACTAAAAGCGGGAGAAGTCTCACTGATGAGCAGTTCTTC	CASTKSGRSLTDEQFF
-	TRBV7-2	-	TRBJ1-2	TGTGCCAGCAGCTTAGCCCCAGACAGAATATATGGCTACACCTTC	CASSLAPDRIYGYTF
TRBD2	TRBV9	-	TRBJ2-2	TGTGCCAGCAGCGTTCGATCTAGCGGGGGGGTAACCGGGGAGCTGTTTTTT	CASSVRSSGGVTGELFF
TRBD1	TRBV27	-	TRBJ1-2	TGTGCCAGCAGCCCCACAGGGGGCCGGGAACGGAGTGGCTACACCTTC	CASSPTGGRERSGYTF
TRBD1	TRBV4-1	few	TRBJ1-2	TGCGCCAGCAGCCAAGAGGGGGTCACAGGGGCCAACTATGGCTACACCTTC	CASSQEGVTGANYGYTF
-	TRBV24-1	-	TRBJ2-1	TGTGCCACCAGTGCGAGCTACTACAATGAGCAGTTCTTC	CATSASYYNEQFF
-	TRBV18	many	TRBJ1-2	TGTGCCAGCTCACCAACAGGGAGCGGCTATGGCTACACCTTC	CASSPTGSGYGYTF
-	TRBV29-1	few	TRBJ2-2	TGCAGCGTTGGGGTTGGGGCAGGCGGGGAGCTGTTTTTT	CSVGVGAGGELFF
-	TRBV5-1	-	TRBJ2-7	TGCGCCAGCAGCCCAGACAGGGGAGGGCACGAGCAGTACTTC	CASSPDRGGHEQYF
-	TRBV5-1	-	TRBJ1-2	TGCGCCAGCAGACAGGGAAACTATGGCTACACCTTC	CASRQGNYGYTF
-	TRBV2	-	TRBJ2-7	TGTGCCAGCAGTGAATCCCCCAGGTACGGCTACGAGCAGTACTTC	CASSESPRYGYEQYF
TRBD2	TRBV10-3	-	TRBJ2-3	TGTGCCATCAGTCTCAACCCTATAGCGGGAGGCACAGATACGCAGTATTTT	CAISLNPIAGGTDTQYF
-	TRBV9	-	TRBJ1-2	TGTGCCAGCAGCTCAGAGGCTCGACAGGAGACCTTCGGTTACTATGGCTACACCTTC	CASSSEARQETFGYYGYTF
TRBD2	TRBV27	-	TRBJ2-7	TGTGCCAGCAGCCTCGGGGGGGACGAGCAGTACTTC	CASSLGGDEQYF
-	TRBV10-3	-	TRBJ2-2	TGTGCCATCAGTGAGTCGAACGGGGACACCGGGGAGCTGTTTTTT	CAISESNGDTGELFF
-	TRBV28	-	TRBJ1-3	TGTGCCCCTAGGAGGGGGGGCGCTGGAAACACCATATATTTT	CAPRRGGAGNTIYF
-	TRBV18	-	TRBJ1-6	TGTGCCAGCTCACCCTCGCAGGATTCACCCCTCCACTTT	CASSPSQDSPLHF
TRBD2	TRBV7-2	-	TRBJ2-1	TGTGCCAGCAGGTTTCTAGCGGGAGGATTGAATGAGCAGTTCTTC	CASRFLAGGLNEQFF
-	TRBV28	-	TRBJ1-1	TGTGCCAGCAGATCCCAGGGTGGATCCGACACTGAAGCTTTCTTT	CASRSQGGSDTEAFF
TRBD1	TRBV6-1	-	TRBJ1-6	TGTGCCAGCAGTAAAGCCGGGACAGGGTTTAATTCACCCCTCCACTTT	CASSKAGTGFNSPLHF
TRBD1	TRBV10-1	-	TRBJ2-4	TGCGCCAGCGGAAGGGGACAGACTATAGCCAAAAACATTCAGTACTTC	CASGRGQTIAKNIQYF
-	TRBV28	few	TRBJ1-5	TGTGCCAGCAGGGTTACAGGGACCCAGCATTTT	CASRVTGTQHF
TRBD2	TRBV6-5	-	TRBJ2-7	TGTGCCAGCATTCGACTAGCGGGAGGGCCTATCGAGCAGTACTTC	CASIRLAGGPIEQYF
-	TRBV7-2	-	TRBJ1-6	TGTGCCAGCAGCCTACAGGTTTCACCCCTCCACTTT	CASSLQVSPLHF
-	TRBV10-1	-	TRBJ2-7	TGCGCCTTAAAACAGGGTTACGAGCAGTACTTC	CALKQGYEQYF
-	TRBV11-2	-	TRBJ1-2	TGTGCCAGCAGATCAGACCGTCGGAGGTACTATGGCTACACCTTC	CASRSDRRRYYGYTF
-	TRBV10-3	-	TRBJ1-3	TGTGCCATCAGTGCACAGGAGAGCTCTGGAAACACCATATATTTT	CAISAQESSGNTIYF
-	TRBV19	-	TRBJ1-1	TGTGCCAGTAGTAGTTTGACGCGGGAAACTGAAGCTTTCTTT	CASSSLTRETEAFF
TRBD1	TRBV4-1	-	TRBJ2-7	TGCGCCAGCAGCCGCGGGACAGGGCTAGAGGAGCAGTACTTC	CASSRGTGLEEQYF
-	TRBV27	-	TRBJ1-4	TGTGCCAGCAGTTTGGCCGGGATCGAGGGTGAAAAACTGTTTTTT	CASSLAGIEGEKLFF
TRBD1	TRBV5-1	-	TRBJ2-5	TGCGCCAGCAGCTTGGCCCCGGGACAGGGGGTCGGGCAGACCCAGTACTTC	CASSLAPGQGVGQTQYF
TRBD1	TRBV9	-	TRBJ1-2	TGTGCCAGCAGTACTACAGGGGAACTCAGCTATGGCTACACCTTC	CASSTTGELSYGYTF
-	TRBV28	-	TRBJ1-2	TGTGCCAGCAGGCGGGGCGCAACCGATGGCTACACCTTC	CASRRGATDGYTF
TRBD1	TRBV6-2/TRBV6-3	-	TRBJ1-2	TGTGCCAGCAGTTACTCCCAGGGGGCCGGCTATGGCTACACCTTC	CASSYSQGAGYGYTF
TRBD1	TRBV3-1/TRBV3-2	-	TRBJ1-2	TGTGCCAGCAGCCAAGACGACAGGGACTATGGCTACACCTTC	CASSQDDRDYGYTF
TRBD1	TRBV6-2/TRBV6-3	-	TRBJ1-5	TGTGCCAGCAGTTACAGGGGGCCCCTTTACCAGCCCCAGCATTTT	CASSYRGPLYQPQHF
-	TRBV4-3	-	TRBJ1-1	TGCGCCAGCAGCCAAACGGTGAACACTGAAGCTTTCTTT	CASSQTVNTEAFF
TRBD1	TRBV15	-	TRBJ1-2	TGTGCCACCAGCAGGGTAGGGGGCTGGGGCTACACCTTC	CATSRVGGWGYTF
-	TRBV4-3	-	TRBJ2-5	TGCGCCAGCAGCCAACGGTTGGGGCGGTTATTTCAAGAGACCCAGTACTTC	CASSQRLGRLFQETQYF
-	TRBV6-5	-	TRBJ1-1	TGTGCCAGCAGTCAAATGGACAGCCCTAACACTGAAGCTTTCTTT	CASSQMDSPNTEAFF